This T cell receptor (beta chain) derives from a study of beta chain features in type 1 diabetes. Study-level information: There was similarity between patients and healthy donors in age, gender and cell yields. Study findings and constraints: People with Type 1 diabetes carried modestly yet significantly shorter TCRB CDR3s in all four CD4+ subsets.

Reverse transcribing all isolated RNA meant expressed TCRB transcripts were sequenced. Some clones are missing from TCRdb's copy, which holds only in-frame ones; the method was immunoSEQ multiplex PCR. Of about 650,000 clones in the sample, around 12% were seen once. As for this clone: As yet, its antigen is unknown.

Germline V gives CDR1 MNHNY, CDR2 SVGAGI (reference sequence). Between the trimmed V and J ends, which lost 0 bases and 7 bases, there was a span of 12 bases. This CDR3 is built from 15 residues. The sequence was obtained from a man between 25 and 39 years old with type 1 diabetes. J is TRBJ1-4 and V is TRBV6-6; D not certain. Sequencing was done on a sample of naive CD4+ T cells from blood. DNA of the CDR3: TGTGCCAGCAGTTACTCACTCGGCGCAGCTGAAAAACTGTTTTTT. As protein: CASSYSLGAAEKLFF.